This entry lists 24 T cell receptor beta chains sequenced from one sample in a study of T cells after yellow fever vaccination. Each CDR3 protein is one row after TCRdb ran MiXCR on the 5' RACE reads. The table has some 220,000 distinct CDR3 sequences, roughly 3% seen once. Sequencing used CD4+ T cells sorted from PBMCs, obtained 10 days after the yellow fever booster vaccination. The source is a young man who received the YFV17D yellow fever vaccine.

V is TRBV4-2 and J is TRBJ2-1, with 9 bases lining up with TRBD2. The CDR3 loop spans 16 amino acids. Trimming removed 2 bases from V and 5 bases from J; junction bases left unmatched: 7. Germline V CDR1 and CDR2: LGHNA, YNFKEQ. CDR3 nucleotide sequence: TGTGCCAGCAGCCAAAATCGGACTAGCGAGAACAATGAGCAGTTCTTC. It specifies CASSQNRTSENNEQFF.

This clonotype was seen many times. The CDR3 loop is CASNQQTGGETQYF. The CDR3, as DNA: TGCGCCAGCAACCAACAGACAGGAGGCGAGACCCAGTACTTC. The chain is built from TRBV5-1 and TRBJ2-5, with TRBD1 as a possible D gene (6 bases). This CDR3 has 14 amino acids. The ends were cut back, 6 bases at V and 5 bases at J, with 17 bases in the middle. CDR1 and CDR2 from the germline V gene are SGHRS and YFSETQ.

In this sample, this clonotype turned up a few times. The chain employs TRBV20-1 and TRBJ1-5; 7 bases fit TRBD1. Trimming removed 5 bases from V and 4 bases from J; junction bases left unmatched: 5. This CDR3 comprises 13 residues. Germline CDR1 reads DFQATT; CDR2 reads SNEGSKA (reference sequence). The CDR3 DNA follows: TGCAGTGCTCCGGACAGGCAAAATCAGCCCCAGCATTTT. It translates to CSAPDRQNQPQHF.

This clonotype has more than one count but fewer than ten. The chain combines TRBV7-2 with TRBJ2-5; tentative D call: TRBD2 (5 bases). V was clipped by 1 base and J by 5 bases, with 14 bases between them. The germline V gene has CDR1 SGHTA and CDR2 FQGNSA. The CDR3 is 15 amino acids. The CDR3 reads CASSLDPGLTETQYF. CDR3 sequence (DNA): TGTGCCAGCAGCTTAGACCCGGGGTTAACGGAGACCCAGTACTTC.

This clonotype was counted many times. The chain links TRBV7-2 to TRBJ1-2; TRBD1 matches at 7 bases. CDR3 length equals 18 residues. J was trimmed by 2 bases and V by 2 bases; bases with no gene match: 14. Germline V gene lookup returns CDR1 SGHTA and CDR2 FQGNSA. The chain's CDR3 is CASSLFRTPQQGNYGYTF. DNA for the CDR3: TGTGCCAGCAGCTTATTTCGGACCCCCCAACAGGGGAACTATGGCTACACCTTC.

CDR3 residues: CASSIAVVPGPPNYGYTF. CDR3 DNA: TGTGCCAGTAGTATCGCGGTCGTGCCGGGACCCCCTAACTATGGCTACACCTTC. The chain joins TRBV19 to TRBJ1-2, with a weak D call TRBD1 (5 bases). CDR1 and CDR2 (germline): LNHDA, SQIVND (reference sequence). With 3 bases removed from V and 0 bases from J, the gap between germline ends came to 20 bases. This CDR3 contains 18 residues.

The chain employs TRBV25-1 and TRBJ1-2, with a tentative D call TRBD1 (5 bases). CDR3 size: 17 residues. V lost 3 bases and J lost 5, with 22 bases in between. Germline V gene data show CDR1 as MGHDK and CDR2 as SYGVNS. CDR3 nucleotides: TGTGCCAGCAGTGACGATCGGGGCAGCTCAATTTCATATGGCTACACCTTC. Translated, it gives CASSDDRGSSISYGYTF.

This clonotype has at least ten counts. The chain links TRBV7-2 to TRBJ1-2; D remains unclear. The CDR3 runs to 14 residues. Trimming cost V 5 bases and J 8 bases, with 18 bases left between them. Germline loops: CDR1 SGHTA, CDR2 FQGNSA. The CDR3, as DNA: TGTGCCAGCAGCCCCGGGCAGGCCCTTTACGGCTACACCTTC. Translation gives CASSPGQALYGYTF. The whole variable domain, remainder taken from reference TRBV7-2 and TRBJ1-2, is GAGVSQSPSNKVTEKGKDVELRCDPISGHTALYWYRQSLGQGLEFLIYFQGNSAPDKSGLPSDRFSAERTGGSVSTLTIQRTQQEDSAVYLCASSPGQALYGYTFGSGTRLTVV.

This clonotype occurred a few times. This chain joins TRBV9 and TRBJ1-2; TRBD1 might be the D (6 bases). Germline V gene lookup returns CDR1 SGDLS and CDR2 YYNGEE. Trimming took 5 bases from V and 8 from J, leaving 25 bases between them. CDR3 length: 16 amino acids. The CDR3 DNA follows: TGTGCCAGCAGTTTTGGGGGCCACATATTCGAGGGGGGCTACACCTTC. Translated: CASSFGGHIFEGGYTF.

This chain's CDR3 is CASSPLDSQETQYF. DNA of the CDR3: TGTGCCAGCAGCCCCCTAGACAGTCAAGAGACCCAGTACTTC. The V and J genes are TRBV12-3 or TRBV12-4 and TRBJ2-5; possible D gene TRBD1, 5 bases. Trimming cost V 6 bases and J 2 bases, with 13 bases left between them. The CDR3 is made up of 14 amino acids.

The genes are TRBV7-2 and TRBJ1-2, with a weak D call TRBD1 (6 bases). Trimming took 0 bases from V and 4 from J, leaving 9 bases between them. The germline V gene encodes CDR1 SGHTA and CDR2 FQGNSA. The CDR3 is 14 amino acids. The CDR3 here is CASSLAAGVYGYTF. CDR3 sequence (DNA): TGTGCCAGCAGCTTAGCGGCAGGGGTCTATGGCTACACCTTC.

For this clonotype: One base away lies a much larger clone, so this may be a sequencing read error. The J gene is TRBJ2-3, the V gene TRBV20-1, with D hard to call. The CDR3 contains 11 residues. Germline V gene sequence: CDR1 DFQATT, CDR2 SNEGSKA (reference sequence). This CDR3 is CSSRVGDTQYF. The CDR3 DNA is TGCAGTTCTAGAGTGGGTGATACGCAGTATTTT.

The CDR3 sequence is CASSFTGARTGELFF. In DNA form, the CDR3 reads TGTGCCAGCAGCTTTACAGGGGCGAGGACCGGGGAGCTGTTTTTT. The V call is TRBV7-2, the J call TRBJ2-2, with TRBD1 matching 7 bases. The V and J ends lost 3 bases and 5 bases, in that order; junction bases with no gene match: 6. Germline V gene sequence: CDR1 SGHTA, CDR2 FQGNSA. CDR3 length equals 15 residues.

This chain links TRBV28 with TRBJ2-7; the match to TRBD1 covers 7 bases. V gave up 5 bases and J gave up 4 bases; unmatched junction bases: 11. In germline, CDR1 is MDHEN, CDR2 SYDVKM. The CDR3 sequence is 15 residues long. This CDR3 reads CASSPIGTALYEQYV. CDR3 coding DNA: TGTGCCAGCAGTCCAATCGGGACAGCGCTGTACGAGCAGTACGTC.

This clonotype was counted only a few times. The chain combines TRBV4-2 with TRBJ2-2; D tentatively reads TRBD1 or TRBD2 (6 bases each). Trimming removed 5 bases from V and 3 bases from J, with 13 bases in between. Germline lookup yields CDR1 LGHNA and CDR2 YNFKEQ. This CDR3 contains 15 residues. CDR3 in amino acids: CASSLQEGDTGELFF. CDR3 DNA sequence: TGTGCCAGCAGCTTACAGGAGGGGGACACCGGGGAGCTGTTTTTT.

This clonotype occurred a few times. This chain links TRBV6-2 or TRBV6-3 with TRBJ1-5, with 9 nucleotides matching TRBD1. Germline trimming cut 5 bases from V and 7 bases from J; bases unmatched to any gene: 9. The V gene's germline CDR1 is MNHEY and CDR2 SVGEGT. There are 15 residues in the CDR3. In DNA form, the CDR3 reads TGTGCCAGCAGTGAGACGGGACAGGGAGCCCAGCCCCAGCATTTT. Encoded protein: CASSETGQGAQPQHF.

This clonotype appeared a few times. This chain joins TRBV7-2 and TRBJ1-1; D unclear. Trimming removed 8 bases from V and 4 bases from J, with 20 bases in between. The CDR3 has 15 residues. Germline V gene lookup returns CDR1 SGHTA and CDR2 FQGNSA. The CDR3 region has the DNA TGTGCCAGCCGACGAGGACCCGTTGCGGGCACTGAAGCTTTCTTT. It translates to CASRRGPVAGTEAFF.

The chain recombines TRBV18 with TRBJ2-1; D gene unclear. Between the trimmed V and J ends, which lost 0 bases and 5 bases, there was a span of 11 bases. CDR1 and CDR2 (germline): KGHSH, LQKENI. The CDR3 consists of 15 residues. As DNA, the CDR3 is TGTGCCAGCTCACCACCCTCCAGGCAGCACAATGAGCAGTTCTTC. Amino acid sequence: CASSPPSRQHNEQFF.

The chain uses TRBV20-1 and TRBJ2-1; D not certain. V lost 6 bases, J lost 5 bases, and 11 bases lay in between. The V gene's germline CDR1 is DFQATT and CDR2 SNEGSKA (reference sequence). The CDR3 has 12 amino acids. CDR3 protein: CSAPLDNNEQFF. CDR3 in DNA: TGCAGTGCCCCTCTAGATAACAATGAGCAGTTCTTC.

In its sample, this clonotype was seen a few times. The J gene is TRBJ1-5, the V gene TRBV12-3 or TRBV12-4; D not certain. This CDR3 spans 12 amino acids. V gave up 5 bases and J gave up 3 bases, with 5 bases separating them. This CDR3 reads CASSRFNQPQHF. The CDR3 DNA is TGTGCCAGCAGTCGGTTCAATCAGCCCCAGCATTTT.

Ten or more counts support this clonotype. This clone may be a read error of a much larger clone one base away. This rearrangement joins TRBV15 to TRBJ2-3; D is undetermined. Germline V gene data show CDR1 as LNHNV and CDR2 as YYDKDF (reference sequence). Trimming took off 0 bases at V and 6 bases at J, with 4 bases between the two ends. This CDR3 contains 12 residues. In DNA, the CDR3 is TGTGCCACCAGCAGAGATCTGGATACGCAGTATTTT. Amino acid sequence: CATSRDLDTQYF.

This clonotype was observed at least ten times. The genes are TRBV29-1 and TRBJ2-7; D is undetermined. The CDR3 length is 12 residues. CDR1 is SQVTM and CDR2 is ANQGSEA in the germline V gene. Between the trimmed V and J ends, which lost 4 bases and 2 bases, there was a span of 9 bases. CDR3 sequence: CSVATGPYEQYV. The CDR3 coding sequence is TGCAGCGTTGCGACTGGGCCCTACGAGCAGTACGTC.

There are many counts of this clonotype. The rearrangement uses TRBV7-2 and TRBJ2-3; no firm D call. Trimming took off 2 bases at V and 4 bases at J, with 25 bases between the two ends. The CDR3 is made up of 19 amino acids. Per the germline V gene, CDR1 is SGHTA and CDR2 is FQGNSA. Here the CDR3 DNA reads TGTGCCAGCAGCTTATGGCTCTCCGCGGCAATACAATTTGCAGATACGCAGTATTTT. It translates to CASSLWLSAAIQFADTQYF.

This clonotype has only a few counts. This chain links TRBV11-2 with TRBJ2-3; D unresolved. CDR1 is SGHAT, CDR2 FQNNGV, per germline. The CDR3 has 15 amino acids. V shed 5 bases and J shed 0 bases, with 12 bases lying between them. The DNA of the CDR3 is TGTGCCAGCAGCCCGACGTCCCCTAGCACAGATACGCAGTATTTT. Encoded protein: CASSPTSPSTDTQYF.